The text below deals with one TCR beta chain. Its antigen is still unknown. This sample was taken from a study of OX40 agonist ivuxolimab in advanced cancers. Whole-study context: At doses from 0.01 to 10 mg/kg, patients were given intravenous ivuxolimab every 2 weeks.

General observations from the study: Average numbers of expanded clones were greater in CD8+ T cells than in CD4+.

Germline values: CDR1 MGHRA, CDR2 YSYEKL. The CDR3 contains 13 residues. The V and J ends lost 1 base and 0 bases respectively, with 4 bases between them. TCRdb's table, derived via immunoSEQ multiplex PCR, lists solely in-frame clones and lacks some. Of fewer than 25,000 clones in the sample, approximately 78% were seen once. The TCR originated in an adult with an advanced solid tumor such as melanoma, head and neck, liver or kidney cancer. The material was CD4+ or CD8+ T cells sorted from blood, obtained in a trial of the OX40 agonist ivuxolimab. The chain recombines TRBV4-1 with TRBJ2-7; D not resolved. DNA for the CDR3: TGCGCCAGCAGCCAAGGCCACTCCTACGAGCAGTACTTC. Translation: CASSQGHSYEQYF.